Shown below are 22 T cell receptor beta chains from a single sample sequenced in a study of blood T cell repertoires in COVID-19. Produced via immunoSEQ multiplex PCR; TCRdb's table is partial and in-frame only. The table has about 140,000 clones, 70% to 85% seen once. The sample consisted of peripheral blood. The receptors stem from a man in his 60s with acute or convalescent COVID-19.

This clone was recorded a few times. The chain is built from TRBV5-1 and TRBJ2-1, with D maybe TRBD1 (5 bases). Per germline, CDR1 SGHRS and CDR2 YFSETQ. CDR3 length: 15 amino acids. V lost 1 base to trimming and J lost 8 bases, with 16 bases between them. This CDR3 is CASSLRQGTLYEQFF. In nucleotides, the CDR3 is TGCGCCAGCAGCTTGCGCCAGGGAACCCTCTATGAGCAGTTCTTC.

This rearrangement joins TRBV27 to TRBJ1-1, with D perhaps TRBD1 (5 bases). The CDR3 runs to 15 residues. Germline CDR1 MNHEY, CDR2 SMNVEV (reference sequence). The germline V and J ends were trimmed by 8 bases and 6 bases, with 22 bases remaining between them. This CDR3 reads CASSQPAGRVSEAFF. The CDR3 DNA reads as TGTGCCAGCTCCCAACCGGCAGGGCGAGTCTCTGAAGCTTTCTTT.

This chain links TRBV30 with TRBJ1-6, with 9 bases fitting TRBD1. The junction had 7 bases not matched to a gene; V was cut back by 3 bases and J by 10 bases. CDR3 length: 14 amino acids. The germline V gene encodes CDR1 GTSNPN and CDR2 SVGIG (reference sequence). In DNA form, the CDR3 reads TGTGCCTGGAGGGGGAGGACAGGGGCCTCACCCCTCCACTTT. Protein: CAWRGRTGASPLHF.

The chain couples TRBV5-5 to TRBJ2-2; 9 nucleotides agree with TRBD2. The V gene end was trimmed by 2 bases and the J gene end by 1 base; junction bases not matched to a gene: 3. CDR1 and CDR2 from the germline V gene are SGHKS and YYEKEE (reference sequence). This CDR3 is built from 16 residues. The CDR3 spells CASSFTAGGNTGELFF. CDR3 coding DNA: TGTGCCAGCAGCTTCACAGCGGGAGGGAACACCGGGGAGCTGTTTTTT.

V gene TRBV10-3 combines with J gene TRBJ2-2; 10 nucleotides match TRBD1. J gave up 6 bases and V 6 bases, and 10 bases lay outside the gene matches. From germline, CDR1 is ENHRY and CDR2 SYGVKD. The CDR3 extends over 16 amino acids. The CDR3 nucleotides are TGTGCCATCAGCGACCGGGACAGGGGATCATCCGGGGAGCTGTTTTTT. Translating gives CAISDRDRGSSGELFF.

This chain connects TRBV7-2 to TRBJ2-1, with 9 nucleotides matching TRBD1. Germline values: CDR1 SGHTA, CDR2 FQGNSA. The CDR3 contains 14 residues. Trimming took 3 bases from V and 8 from J; bases not matched to a gene: 5. CDR3 sequence reads: CASSLTGGVDEQFF. The CDR3 DNA sequence: TGTGCCAGCAGCTTGACAGGGGGAGTCGATGAGCAGTTCTTC.

This clone came up a few times. This rearrangement joins TRBV12-3 or TRBV12-4 to TRBJ1-2; D gene unclear. The CDR3 is 12 residues long. Trimming removed 2 bases at V and 7 bases at J, with 8 bases between. CDR3 sequence reads: CASSLSGFGYTF. The CDR3 DNA is TGTGCCAGCAGTTTATCGGGGTTTGGCTACACCTTC.

The V call is TRBV3-1 (or the pseudogene TRBV3-2), the J call TRBJ2-3; D is ambiguous. V dropped 2 bases and J dropped 0 bases, with 9 bases sitting between them. Germline loops: CDR1 LGHDT, CDR2 YNNKEL (reference sequence). This CDR3 spans 15 amino acids. CDR3: CASSQLGASTDTQYF. CDR3 DNA sequence: TGTGCCAGCAGCCAATTGGGCGCTAGCACAGATACGCAGTATTTT.

The chain recombines TRBV19 with TRBJ1-1; perhaps TRBD1 as D (5 bases). The CDR3 runs to 13 residues. CDR1 is LNHDA and CDR2 is SQIVND in the germline V gene (reference sequence). Trimming removed 6 bases from V and 4 bases from J, with 12 bases in between. The CDR3 DNA reads as TGTGCCAGTAGCCAAGGGAGGGGCACTGAAGCTTTCTTT. This gives the protein CASSQGRGTEAFF. Using reference TRBV19 and TRBJ1-1 for the parts outside the CDR3, the full variable domain is DGGITQSPKYLFRKEGQNVTLSCEQNLNHDAMYWYRQDPGQGLRLIYYSQIVNDFQKGDIAEGYSVSREKKESFPLTVTSAQKNPTAFYLCASSQGRGTEAFFGQGTRLTVV.

This clone was found a few times. The V and J genes are TRBV19 and TRBJ2-1, with TRBD2 matching 8 bases. CDR1 and CDR2 (germline): LNHDA, SQIVND (reference sequence). The J segment lost 0 bases and the V segment lost 3 bases, leaving 10 bases of the junction unmatched. CDR3 length: 18 residues. CDR3 region: CASSIYRLAGPSYNEQFF. DNA of the CDR3: TGTGCCAGTAGTATTTATCGGCTAGCGGGTCCCTCCTACAATGAGCAGTTCTTC. The complete variable domain, with remaining parts taken from reference TRBV19 and TRBJ2-1, reads DGGITQSPKYLFRKEGQNVTLSCEQNLNHDAMYWYRQDPGQGLRLIYYSQIVNDFQKGDIAEGYSVSREKKESFPLTVTSAQKNPTAFYLCASSIYRLAGPSYNEQFFGPGTRLTVL.

This sequence joins TRBV7-9 and TRBJ2-1; D is perhaps TRBD2 (6 bases). Trimming took off 5 bases at V and 5 bases at J, with 13 bases between the two ends. This CDR3 has 14 amino acids. The germline gives CDR1 SEHNR, CDR2 FQNEAQ (reference sequence). The CDR3 sequence is CASSLTGSNNEQFF. The CDR3 coding sequence is TGTGCCAGCAGCCTCACCGGGAGCAACAATGAGCAGTTCTTC.

This clone appeared a single time. The chain couples TRBV3-1 (or the pseudogene TRBV3-2) to TRBJ2-7; 8 bases match TRBD2. This CDR3 comprises 14 residues. Trimming took 2 bases from V and 2 from J; bases not matched to a gene: 2. In germline, CDR1 is LGHDT, CDR2 YNNKEL (reference sequence). The CDR3 loop reads CASSQTGGPYEQYF. CDR3 bases: TGTGCCAGCAGCCAAACGGGAGGGCCCTACGAGCAGTACTTC.

The rearrangement uses TRBV29-1 and TRBJ2-2; D not certain. Germline assignment: CDR1 SQVTM and CDR2 ANQGSEA. V was trimmed by 6 bases and J by 1 base, leaving 12 bases between them. This CDR3 comprises 14 residues. In nucleotides, the CDR3 is TGCAGCGTGGCGATCGGAGTGAACACCGGGGAGCTGTTTTTT. It translates to CSVAIGVNTGELFF.

The chain has TRBV7-2 and TRBJ1-2; 7 bases fit TRBD1. V dropped 5 bases and J dropped 7; count of bases not matched to a gene: 7. CDR3 size: 13 residues. Germline V gene data show CDR1 as SGHTA and CDR2 as FQGNSA. The DNA for the CDR3 is TGTGCCAGCAGCCCAGGGGGACTGGGTGGCTACACCTTC. The encoded protein is CASSPGGLGGYTF.

The J gene is TRBJ1-5, the V gene TRBV6-1; a possible D gene is TRBD1 (6 bases). The germline CDR1 and CDR2 sequences are MNHNS and SASEGT. The V gene lost 10 bases and the J gene lost 1 base, with 11 bases spanning the gap. CDR3 length: 13 residues. The CDR3 reads CAISGGSNQPQHF. CDR3 in DNA: TGTGCCATCTCGGGGGGCAGCAATCAGCCCCAGCATTTT.

The chain has TRBV9 and TRBJ2-5, with a weak D call TRBD1 (5 bases). Germline loops: CDR1 SGDLS, CDR2 YYNGEE. There are 16 residues in the CDR3. V was pared by 0 bases and J by 5 bases, with 17 bases between. CDR3 sequence: CASSVVGQGGGETQYF. Written as DNA, the CDR3 is TGTGCCAGCAGCGTAGTAGGGCAGGGCGGTGGTGAGACCCAGTACTTC.

This chain links TRBV7-2 with TRBJ2-5; tentative D call: TRBD2 (6 bases). The J call is doubtful: the DNA matches TRBJ2-7 better. The germline V gene encodes CDR1 SGHTA and CDR2 FQGNSA. CDR3 length: 15 amino acids. The CDR3: CASSPRNLEGYEQYF. CDR3 in DNA: TGTGCCAGCAGCCCTCGGAACCTGGAGGGCTACGAGCAGTACTTC.

V and J are TRBV7-2 and TRBJ1-1; D gene unclear. Germline CDR1 SGHTA, CDR2 FQGNSA. The CDR3 covers 12 residues. Trimming took 6 bases from V and 4 from J, leaving 9 bases between them. The CDR3 region has the DNA TGTGCCAGCAGTGTCGGTGGCACTGAAGCTTTCTTT. This translates into CASSVGGTEAFF.

The V call is TRBV28, the J call TRBJ1-5, with 9 bases matching TRBD1. Germline V gene sequence: CDR1 MDHEN, CDR2 SYDVKM. V gave up 5 bases and J gave up 6 bases; unmatched junction bases: 8. This CDR3 has 15 amino acids. DNA of the CDR3: TGTGCCAGCAGTCCCCGGACAGGGGAAGGTCAGCCCCAGCATTTT. Encoded protein: CASSPRTGEGQPQHF.

The V call is TRBV5-1, the J call TRBJ2-3; 9 positions match TRBD2. There are 15 residues in the CDR3. CDR1 is SGHRS and CDR2 is YFSETQ in the germline V gene. V trimming: 2 bases; J trimming: 3 bases; junction bases outside the gene matches: 4. The CDR3 sequence: CASSFAGGQTDTQYF. In nucleotides, the CDR3 is TGCGCCAGCAGCTTTGCGGGAGGGCAGACAGATACGCAGTATTTT.

This chain uses TRBV6-5 with TRBJ2-2, with 7 nucleotides matching TRBD2. Germline lookup yields CDR1 MNHEY and CDR2 SVGAGI. CDR3 length equals 15 residues. V was clipped by 8 bases and J by 6 bases; unmatched bases: 12. CDR3 coding DNA: TGTGCCAGCTTCAGCGGGATGCATGTATCCGGGGAGCTGTTTTTT. This translates into CASFSGMHVSGELFF.

This clone has only one observation. The chain uses TRBV30 and TRBJ1-2; D might be TRBD1 (5 bases). The CDR3 is 14 residues long. The germline CDR1 and CDR2 sequences are GTSNPN and SVGIG (reference sequence). V lost 2 bases and J 2 bases, leaving 12 bases between the germline ends. In DNA, the CDR3 is TGTGCCTGGAGTCCAGGGTATGGGAACTATGGCTACACCTTC. Protein: CAWSPGYGNYGYTF.